The clone carrying this T cell receptor (beta chain) turned up a few times. What it recognizes is unknown. The data were obtained in a study of beta chain features in type 1 diabetes. Overall study findings and caveats: In the patient group, naive, central memory and Treg TCRB repertoires seemed more alike than in the healthy donor group. The VDJ junctions of type 1 diabetes patients carried fewer insertions and more deletions. Researchers report that Type 1 diabetes patients had moderately but significantly shorter TCRB CDR3s across all four CD4+ subsets.

TCRB transcripts that were expressed got sequenced, as all of the isolated RNA had been reverse transcribed. Only in-frame clones appear in the TCRdb table, and some are missing; sequencing was by immunoSEQ multiplex PCR. The sample shows under 300,000 clones, 16% of them seen only once. The V gene's germline CDR1 is LGHNA and CDR2 YNFKEQ. This CDR3 has 20 residues. The V end was cut by 4 bases, the J end by 3 bases, with 28 bases between. This sequence originates from a man younger than 40 with type 1 diabetes. The V and J genes are TRBV4-2 and TRBJ2-1; possibly TRBD2 for D (5 bases). The sample consisted of naive CD4+ T cells from blood. The CDR3 here is CASSLQRKCYNESCYNEQFF. The CDR3 DNA sequence: TGTGCCAGCAGCCTCCAGCGGAAATGCTACAATGAGTCTTGCTACAATGAGCAGTTCTTC.